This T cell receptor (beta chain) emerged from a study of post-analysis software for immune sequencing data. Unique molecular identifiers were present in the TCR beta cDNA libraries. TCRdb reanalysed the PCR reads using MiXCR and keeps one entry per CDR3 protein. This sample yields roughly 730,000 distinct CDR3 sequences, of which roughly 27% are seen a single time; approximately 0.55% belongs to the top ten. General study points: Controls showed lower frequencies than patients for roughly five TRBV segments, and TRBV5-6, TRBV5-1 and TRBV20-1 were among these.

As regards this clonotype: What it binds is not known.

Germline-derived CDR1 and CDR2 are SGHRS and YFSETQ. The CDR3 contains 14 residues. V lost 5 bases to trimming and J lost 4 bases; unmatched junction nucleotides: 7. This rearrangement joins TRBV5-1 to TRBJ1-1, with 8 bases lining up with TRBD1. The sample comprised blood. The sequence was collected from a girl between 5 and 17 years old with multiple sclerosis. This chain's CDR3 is CASRTPGGGTEAFF. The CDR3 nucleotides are TGCGCCAGCAGAACCCCAGGGGGCGGCACTGAAGCTTTCTTT. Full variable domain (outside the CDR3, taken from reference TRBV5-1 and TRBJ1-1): KAGVTQTPRYLIKTRGQQVTLSCSPISGHRSVSWYQQTPGQGLQFLFEYFSETQRNKGNFPGRFSGRQFSNSRSEMNVSTLELGDSALYLCASRTPGGGTEAFFGQGTRLTVV.